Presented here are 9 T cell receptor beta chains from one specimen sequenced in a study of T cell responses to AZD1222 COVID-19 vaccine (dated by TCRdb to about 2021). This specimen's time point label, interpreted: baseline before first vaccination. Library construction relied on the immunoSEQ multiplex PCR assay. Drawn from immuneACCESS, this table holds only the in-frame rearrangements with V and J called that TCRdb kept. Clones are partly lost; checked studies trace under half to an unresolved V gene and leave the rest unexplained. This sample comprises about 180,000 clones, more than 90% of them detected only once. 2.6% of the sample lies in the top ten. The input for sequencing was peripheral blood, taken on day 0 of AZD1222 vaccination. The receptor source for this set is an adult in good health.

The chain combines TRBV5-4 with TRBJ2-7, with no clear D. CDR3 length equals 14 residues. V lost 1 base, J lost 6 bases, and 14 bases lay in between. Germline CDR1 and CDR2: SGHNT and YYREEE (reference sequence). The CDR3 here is CASSLRPALGEQYF. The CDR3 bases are TGTGCCAGCAGCTTGAGGCCGGCCCTTGGCGAGCAGTACTTC. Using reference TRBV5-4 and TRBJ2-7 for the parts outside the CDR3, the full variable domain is ETGVTQSPTHLIKTRGQQVTLRCSSQSGHNTVSWYQQALGQGPQFIFQYYREEENGRGNFPPRFSGLQFPNYSSELNVNALELDDSALYLCASSLRPALGEQYFGPGTRLTVT.

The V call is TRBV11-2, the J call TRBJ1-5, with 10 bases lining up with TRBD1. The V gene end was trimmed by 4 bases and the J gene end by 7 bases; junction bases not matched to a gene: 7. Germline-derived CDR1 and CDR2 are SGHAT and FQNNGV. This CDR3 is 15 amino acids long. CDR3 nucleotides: TGTGCCAGCAGCTACGGGACAGGGGTTCGCCAGCCCCAGCATTTT. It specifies CASSYGTGVRQPQHF.

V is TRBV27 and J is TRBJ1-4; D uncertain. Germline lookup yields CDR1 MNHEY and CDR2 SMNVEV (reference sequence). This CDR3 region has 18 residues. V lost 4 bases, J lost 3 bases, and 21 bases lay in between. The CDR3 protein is CASSSPSRALDPNEKLFF. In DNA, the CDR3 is TGTGCCAGCAGTTCGCCCTCGAGGGCCCTCGACCCTAATGAAAAACTGTTTTTT.

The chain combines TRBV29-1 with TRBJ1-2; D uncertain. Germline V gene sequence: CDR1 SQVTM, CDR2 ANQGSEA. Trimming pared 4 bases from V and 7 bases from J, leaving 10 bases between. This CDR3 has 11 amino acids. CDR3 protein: CSVGSDSGYTF. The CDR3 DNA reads TGCAGCGTTGGGTCGGATAGTGGCTACACCTTC. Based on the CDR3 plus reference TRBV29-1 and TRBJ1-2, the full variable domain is SAVISQKPSRDICQRGTSLTIQCQVDSQVTMMFWYRQQPGQSLTLIATANQGSEATYESGFVIDKFPISRPNLTFSTLTVSNMSPEDSSIYLCSVGSDSGYTFGSGTRLTVV.

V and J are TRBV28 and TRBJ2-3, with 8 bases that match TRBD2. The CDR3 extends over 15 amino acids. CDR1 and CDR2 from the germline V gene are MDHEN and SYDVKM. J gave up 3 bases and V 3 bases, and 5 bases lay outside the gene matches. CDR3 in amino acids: CASSLDASGTDTQYF. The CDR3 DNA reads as TGTGCCAGCAGTTTGGATGCTAGCGGGACAGATACGCAGTATTTT.

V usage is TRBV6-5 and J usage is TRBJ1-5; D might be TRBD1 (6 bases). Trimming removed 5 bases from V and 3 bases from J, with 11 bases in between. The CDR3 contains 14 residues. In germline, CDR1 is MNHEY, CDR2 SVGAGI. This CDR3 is CASSPDRNNQPQHF. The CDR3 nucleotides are TGTGCCAGCAGTCCCGACAGGAACAATCAGCCCCAGCATTTT.

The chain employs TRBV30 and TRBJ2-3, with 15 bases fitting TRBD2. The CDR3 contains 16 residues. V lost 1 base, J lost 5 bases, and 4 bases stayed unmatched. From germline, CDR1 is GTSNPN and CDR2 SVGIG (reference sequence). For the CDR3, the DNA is TGTGCCTGGAGTGCTCCGGGACTAGCGGGAGGAGATACGCAGTATTTT. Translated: CAWSAPGLAGGDTQYF.

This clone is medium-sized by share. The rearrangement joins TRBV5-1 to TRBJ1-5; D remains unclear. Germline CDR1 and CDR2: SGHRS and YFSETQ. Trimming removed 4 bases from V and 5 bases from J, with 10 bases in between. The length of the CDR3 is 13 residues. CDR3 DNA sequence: TGCGCCAGCAGCCCGGAGGGTGATCAGCCCCAGCATTTT. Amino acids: CASSPEGDQPQHF.

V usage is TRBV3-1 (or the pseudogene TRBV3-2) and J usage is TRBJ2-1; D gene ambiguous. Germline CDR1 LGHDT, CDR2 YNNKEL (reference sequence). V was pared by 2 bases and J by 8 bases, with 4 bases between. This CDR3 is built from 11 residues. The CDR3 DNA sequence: TGTGCCAGCAGCCAAAGCTATGAGCAGTTCTTC. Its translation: CASSQSYEQFF.